The rows below give T cell receptor beta chains drawn from one sample of a study of response to subunit inactivated influenza vaccine. Via MiXCR, TCRdb re-called the RT-PCR reads, giving one row per CDR3 protein. Among about 830,000 distinct CDR3 sequences listed, about 18% were seen once. The sample in question was PBMCs from blood, obtained roughly 5 days after vaccination. The origin of the receptors is a middle-aged man who received an inactivated influenza vaccine. Each CDR3 is given without its conserved first and last residue.

TRBJ2-6	TRBV18	ASSPQGALSAGANVLT
TRBJ2-5	TRBV12-3/TRBV12-4	ASRTSTGSETQY
TRBJ2-7	TRBV12-3/TRBV12-4	ASSLGARTGYEQY
TRBJ2-7	TRBV5-1	ASSLIGTNEAYEQY
TRBJ2-1	TRBV3-1	ASSHFPPGLAGGPNNEQF
TRBJ1-1	TRBV12-3/TRBV12-4	ASSLLGYTEAF
TRBJ1-4	TRBV12-3/TRBV12-4	ASSRTGGWEEKLF
TRBJ2-3	TRBV5-1	ASSPSGSPDTQY
TRBJ2-3	TRBV5-1	ASRAGLALTDTQY
TRBJ2-3	TRBV2	ASSATSSTDTQY
TRBJ2-7	TRBV5-1	ASSMGNTYEQY
TRBJ1-1	TRBV6-5	ASSYGTLSRNTEAF
TRBJ2-1	TRBV11-2	ASSLAPSGWDEQF
TRBJ2-3	TRBV6-5	ASRASTDTQY
TRBJ2-7	TRBV12-3/TRBV12-4	ASSLLTKRDEQY
TRBJ1-5	TRBV25-1	ASSGQQGNQPQH
TRBJ2-3	TRBV29-1	SVEGGLVRDTQY
TRBJ2-5	TRBV20-1	SVIPTSGGLEETQY
TRBJ2-2	TRBV29-1	SVEQGPGELF
TRBJ2-1	TRBV20-1	SARESSGGAFEQF
TRBJ2-3	TRBV4-3	ASSQDQGFSTDTQY
TRBJ2-7	TRBV4-3	ASSPATAGGYEQY
TRBJ2-5	TRBV6-1	AIMDRGRETQY
TRBJ2-1	TRBV10-3	AIRDYYNEQF
TRBJ1-2	TRBV20-1	SASYQGARRMTGGYT
TRBJ2-5	TRBV20-1	SARDSGQETQY
TRBJ1-2	TRBV6-1	ATNEPGQANYGYT
TRBJ2-3	TRBV5-1	ASSLPSREGRTDTQY
TRBJ2-5	TRBV15	ATSRVTGQGLLGQETQY
TRBJ1-1	TRBV20-1	SARTGTNTEAF
TRBJ2-7	TRBV10-3	AISESGGRGSYEQY
TRBJ2-7	TRBV5-1	ASSLGGGTREQY
TRBJ2-7	TRBV11-2	ASSLRGWDYEQY
TRBJ2-3	TRBV6-2/TRBV6-3	ASIGRLAGDTQY
TRBJ1-1	TRBV4-2	ASSQPELGETEAF